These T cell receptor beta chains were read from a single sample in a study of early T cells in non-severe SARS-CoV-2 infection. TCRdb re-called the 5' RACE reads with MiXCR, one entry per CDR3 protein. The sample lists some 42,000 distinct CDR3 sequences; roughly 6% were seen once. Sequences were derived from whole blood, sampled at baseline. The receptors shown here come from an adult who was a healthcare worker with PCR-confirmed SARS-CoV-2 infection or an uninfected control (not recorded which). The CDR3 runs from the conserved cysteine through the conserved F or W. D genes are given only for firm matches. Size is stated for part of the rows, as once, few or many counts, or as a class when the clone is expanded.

cdr3_aa: CASRTSYNEQFF
cdr3_nt: TGTGCCAGCAGAACCTCTTACAATGAGCAGTTCTTC
j_call: TRBJ2-1
v_call: TRBV27
d_call: NA
clone_size: many

cdr3_aa: CSARRSGPEAFF
cdr3_nt: TGCAGTGCTAGGAGATCAGGACCCGAAGCTTTCTTT
j_call: TRBJ1-1
v_call: TRBV20-1
d_call: NA
clone_size: many

cdr3_aa: CASRGGQSPYEQYF
cdr3_nt: TGTGCCAGCAGGGGTGGACAGAGCCCGTACGAGCAGTACTTC
j_call: TRBJ2-7
v_call: TRBV28
d_call: NA
clone_size: many

cdr3_aa: CASSPTPGQGNTEAFF
cdr3_nt: TGTGCCAGCTCACCCACCCCGGGACAGGGGAACACTGAAGCTTTCTTT
j_call: TRBJ1-1
v_call: TRBV18
d_call: TRBD1
clone_size: NA

cdr3_aa: CASSRGEEVGGAEQYF
cdr3_nt: TGTGCCAGCTCTCGCGGAGAGGAGGTGGGGGGCGCCGAGCAGTACTTC
j_call: TRBJ2-7
v_call: TRBV6-5
d_call: NA
clone_size: few

cdr3_aa: CASSFYGTATSGANVLTF
cdr3_nt: TGTGCCAGCAGCTTTTATGGGACAGCTACATCTGGGGCCAACGTCCTGACTTTC
j_call: TRBJ2-6
v_call: TRBV5-5
d_call: TRBD1
clone_size: few

cdr3_aa: CAISDRDLNNEQFF
cdr3_nt: TGTGCCATCAGTGACCGGGACCTAAACAATGAGCAGTTCTTC
j_call: TRBJ2-1
v_call: TRBV10-3
d_call: NA
clone_size: many

cdr3_aa: CSASDGSGNTIYF
cdr3_nt: TGCAGTGCTAGCGACGGCTCTGGAAACACCATATATTTT
j_call: TRBJ1-3
v_call: TRBV20-1
d_call: NA
clone_size: NA

cdr3_aa: CASSFHSKSSGNTIYF
cdr3_nt: TGTGCCAGCAGTTTTCACAGCAAGAGCTCTGGAAACACCATATATTTT
j_call: TRBJ1-3
v_call: TRBV6-5
d_call: NA
clone_size: NA

cdr3_aa: CASSQPTGAGVNGYTF
cdr3_nt: TGTGCCAGCAGCCAACCGACAGGAGCAGGGGTAAATGGCTACACCTTC
j_call: TRBJ1-2
v_call: TRBV4-2
d_call: NA
clone_size: many

cdr3_aa: CASSLVGNSPLHF
cdr3_nt: TGTGCCAGCAGCTTAGTGGGGAATTCACCCCTCCACTTT
j_call: TRBJ1-6
v_call: TRBV7-6
d_call: NA
clone_size: NA

cdr3_aa: CASSSDRKLNTEAFF
cdr3_nt: TGTGCCAGCAGCTCCGACAGGAAATTGAACACTGAAGCTTTCTTT
j_call: TRBJ1-1
v_call: TRBV7-9
d_call: NA
clone_size: NA

cdr3_aa: CASSQDPRTGSIYGYTF
cdr3_nt: TGTGCCAGCAGCCAAGACCCTCGGACAGGGAGTATCTATGGCTACACCTTC
j_call: TRBJ1-2
v_call: TRBV14
d_call: TRBD1
clone_size: few

cdr3_aa: CASSQVTLNTEAFF
cdr3_nt: TGCGCCAGCAGCCAAGTTACCCTGAACACTGAAGCTTTCTTT
j_call: TRBJ1-1
v_call: TRBV4-3
d_call: NA
clone_size: few

cdr3_aa: CAISVGTSGTDTQYF
cdr3_nt: TGTGCCATCAGCGTCGGGACTAGCGGCACAGATACGCAGTATTTT
j_call: TRBJ2-3
v_call: TRBV10-3
d_call: TRBD2
clone_size: many

cdr3_aa: CASSPLGGVADTQYF
cdr3_nt: TGTGCCAGCAGCCCTCTGGGGGGGGTAGCAGATACGCAGTATTTT
j_call: TRBJ2-3
v_call: TRBV4-2
d_call: TRBD2
clone_size: NA

cdr3_aa: CASRLIYPGQGADTQYF
cdr3_nt: TGTGCCAGCAGACTAATATACCCGGGACAGGGGGCAGATACGCAGTATTTT
j_call: TRBJ2-3
v_call: TRBV5-5
d_call: TRBD1
clone_size: many

cdr3_aa: CASSGPEYEQYF
cdr3_nt: TGTGCCAGTAGCGGTCCAGAGTACGAGCAGTACTTC
j_call: TRBJ2-7
v_call: TRBV19
d_call: NA
clone_size: many

cdr3_aa: CASSTWTGNFKTQYF
cdr3_nt: TGTGCCAGCAGCACCTGGACAGGAAACTTCAAGACCCAGTACTTC
j_call: TRBJ2-5
v_call: TRBV7-6
d_call: TRBD1
clone_size: few

cdr3_aa: CSASGQTNEQFF
cdr3_nt: TGCAGTGCTAGTGGCCAGACCAATGAGCAGTTCTTC
j_call: TRBJ2-1
v_call: TRBV20-1
d_call: NA
clone_size: many

cdr3_aa: CASSEDGTFAEAFF
cdr3_nt: TGTGCCAGCAGTGAGGATGGGACCTTTGCTGAAGCTTTCTTT
j_call: TRBJ1-1
v_call: TRBV6-4
d_call: NA
clone_size: many

cdr3_aa: CAISESTTNSGYTF
cdr3_nt: TGTGCCATCAGTGAGTCGACCACAAACTCTGGCTACACCTTC
j_call: TRBJ1-2
v_call: TRBV10-3
d_call: NA
clone_size: many

cdr3_aa: CASSLDVEGAKTQYF
cdr3_nt: TGTGCCAGCAGCTTAGACGTGGAGGGGGCAAAGACCCAGTACTTC
j_call: TRBJ2-5
v_call: TRBV11-2
d_call: NA
clone_size: NA

cdr3_aa: CATSDLVAGGSQQKQFF
cdr3_nt: TGTGCCACCAGTGATTTAGTAGCTGGGGGGAGCCAGCAAAAGCAGTTCTTC
j_call: TRBJ2-1
v_call: TRBV24-1
d_call: NA
clone_size: many

cdr3_aa: CASRQSGGYYNEQFF
cdr3_nt: TGTGCCAGCAGACAAAGCGGGGGGTACTACAATGAGCAGTTCTTC
j_call: TRBJ2-1
v_call: TRBV7-2
d_call: TRBD2
clone_size: NA

cdr3_aa: CAWSQTNTGELFF
cdr3_nt: TGTGCCTGGAGCCAGACTAACACCGGGGAGCTGTTTTTT
j_call: TRBJ2-2
v_call: TRBV30
d_call: NA
clone_size: many

cdr3_aa: CASSLALGSSPLHF
cdr3_nt: TGTGCCAGCAGCTTAGCGCTGGGGAGTTCACCCCTCCACTTT
j_call: TRBJ1-6
v_call: TRBV7-6
d_call: NA
clone_size: NA

cdr3_aa: CASSLSGVEAFF
cdr3_nt: TGTGCCAGCAGCTTATCAGGGGTAGAAGCTTTCTTT
j_call: TRBJ1-1
v_call: TRBV7-9
d_call: NA
clone_size: many

cdr3_aa: CASSRQDFYEQYF
cdr3_nt: TGCGCCAGCAGCAGACAGGACTTCTACGAGCAGTACTTC
j_call: TRBJ2-7
v_call: TRBV5-1
d_call: NA
clone_size: many

cdr3_aa: CASSLADRGYRNQPQHF
cdr3_nt: TGTGCCAGCAGCTTAGCCGACAGGGGGTATCGCAATCAGCCCCAGCATTTT
j_call: TRBJ1-5
v_call: TRBV7-2
d_call: TRBD1
clone_size: few

cdr3_aa: CASSLVGAANYGYTF
cdr3_nt: TGTGCCAGCAGTTTAGTCGGGGCGGCTAACTATGGCTACACCTTC
j_call: TRBJ1-2
v_call: TRBV27
d_call: NA
clone_size: NA

cdr3_aa: CASSFRGLSYEQYF
cdr3_nt: TGTGCCAGCAGTTTTAGGGGGCTCTCCTACGAGCAGTACTTC
j_call: TRBJ2-7
v_call: TRBV12-3/TRBV12-4
d_call: TRBD1
clone_size: few

cdr3_aa: CASSLIVGVGGAVGEQFF
cdr3_nt: TGTGCCAGCAGCTTAATTGTAGGTGTCGGGGGGGCCGTCGGTGAGCAGTTCTTC
j_call: TRBJ2-1
v_call: TRBV7-3
d_call: TRBD2
clone_size: many

cdr3_aa: CASSLVGTGYQPQHF
cdr3_nt: TGTGCCAGCAGCTTAGTTGGGACAGGGTATCAGCCCCAGCATTTT
j_call: TRBJ1-5
v_call: TRBV7-2
d_call: TRBD1
clone_size: many

cdr3_aa: CSVAGTGKGYQETQYF
cdr3_nt: TGCAGCGTTGCTGGGACAGGGAAGGGGTACCAAGAGACCCAGTACTTC
j_call: TRBJ2-5
v_call: TRBV29-1
d_call: TRBD1
clone_size: many

cdr3_aa: CAISDRTGGSYGYTF
cdr3_nt: TGTGCCATCAGTGACAGGACAGGGGGATCCTATGGCTACACCTTC
j_call: TRBJ1-2
v_call: TRBV10-3
d_call: TRBD1
clone_size: few

cdr3_aa: CSVRGGLSLSYEQYF
cdr3_nt: TGCAGTGTCAGGGGCGGACTATCCCTTTCCTACGAGCAGTACTTC
j_call: TRBJ2-7
v_call: TRBV20-1
d_call: NA
clone_size: many

cdr3_aa: CSAPGQGGNNSPLHF
cdr3_nt: TGCAGTGCCCCGGGACAGGGGGGCAATAATTCACCCCTCCACTTT
j_call: TRBJ1-6
v_call: TRBV20-1
d_call: TRBD1
clone_size: NA

cdr3_aa: CASSDPGLAGGYEQYF
cdr3_nt: TGTGCCAGCAGTGACCCAGGACTAGCGGGGGGCTACGAGCAGTACTTC
j_call: TRBJ2-7
v_call: TRBV6-1
d_call: TRBD2
clone_size: many

cdr3_aa: CSARDDLEVTQYF
cdr3_nt: TGCAGTGCTAGAGATGATCTAGAGGTGACCCAGTACTTC
j_call: TRBJ2-5
v_call: TRBV20-1
d_call: NA
clone_size: many

cdr3_aa: CASSDSGGANTQYF
cdr3_nt: TGCGCCAGCAGTGATAGCGGGGGGGCCAATACGCAGTATTTT
j_call: TRBJ2-3
v_call: TRBV10-1
d_call: TRBD2
clone_size: NA

cdr3_aa: CSVALDSYHEQYF
cdr3_nt: TGCAGCGTTGCTCTCGACAGCTACCACGAGCAGTACTTC
j_call: TRBJ2-7
v_call: TRBV29-1
d_call: NA
clone_size: few

cdr3_aa: CATSRAGADNEQFF
cdr3_nt: TGTGCCACCAGCAGAGCAGGGGCAGACAATGAGCAGTTCTTC
j_call: TRBJ2-1
v_call: TRBV15
d_call: NA
clone_size: few

cdr3_aa: CSAREWRTLNQPQHF
cdr3_nt: TGCAGTGCTAGAGAGTGGCGGACTCTCAATCAGCCCCAGCATTTT
j_call: TRBJ1-5
v_call: TRBV20-1
d_call: NA
clone_size: NA

cdr3_aa: CASRHRGESSYEQYF
cdr3_nt: TGTGCCAGCAGACACAGGGGCGAAAGCTCCTACGAGCAGTACTTC
j_call: TRBJ2-7
v_call: TRBV7-2
d_call: TRBD1
clone_size: few

cdr3_aa: CASSYGQVSGELFF
cdr3_nt: TGTGCCAGCAGTTACGGGCAGGTATCCGGGGAGCTGTTTTTT
j_call: TRBJ2-2
v_call: TRBV6-5
d_call: NA
clone_size: many

cdr3_aa: CASSFLWEVNEQYF
cdr3_nt: TGTGCCAGCAGCTTTTTATGGGAAGTTAACGAGCAGTACTTC
j_call: TRBJ2-7
v_call: TRBV11-2
d_call: NA
clone_size: many

cdr3_aa: CATSRGGQEGQPQHF
cdr3_nt: TGTGCCACCAGCAGAGGAGGACAGGAGGGTCAGCCCCAGCATTTT
j_call: TRBJ1-5
v_call: TRBV15
d_call: TRBD1
clone_size: few

cdr3_aa: CASSLAGPNYEQYF
cdr3_nt: TGTGCCAGCAGTTTAGCGGGACCTAACTACGAGCAGTACTTC
j_call: TRBJ2-7
v_call: TRBV27
d_call: NA
clone_size: NA

cdr3_aa: CASSLRGAGEAFF
cdr3_nt: TGTGCCAGCAGCTTACGAGGGGCCGGTGAAGCTTTCTTT
j_call: TRBJ1-1
v_call: TRBV7-2
d_call: NA
clone_size: few

cdr3_aa: CASSNEQGSYNSPLHF
cdr3_nt: TGCGCCAGCAGCAACGAACAGGGTTCCTATAATTCACCCCTCCACTTT
j_call: TRBJ1-6
v_call: TRBV4-3
d_call: NA
clone_size: many

cdr3_aa: CASKKGQGLIYEQYF
cdr3_nt: TGTGCCAGCAAGAAGGGACAGGGTTTAATCTACGAGCAGTACTTC
j_call: TRBJ2-7
v_call: TRBV27
d_call: TRBD1
clone_size: NA

cdr3_aa: CASRGTRTQAGTDTQYF
cdr3_nt: TGTGCCAGCCGGGGCACACGGACCCAGGCGGGCACAGATACGCAGTATTTT
j_call: TRBJ2-3
v_call: TRBV2
d_call: NA
clone_size: many